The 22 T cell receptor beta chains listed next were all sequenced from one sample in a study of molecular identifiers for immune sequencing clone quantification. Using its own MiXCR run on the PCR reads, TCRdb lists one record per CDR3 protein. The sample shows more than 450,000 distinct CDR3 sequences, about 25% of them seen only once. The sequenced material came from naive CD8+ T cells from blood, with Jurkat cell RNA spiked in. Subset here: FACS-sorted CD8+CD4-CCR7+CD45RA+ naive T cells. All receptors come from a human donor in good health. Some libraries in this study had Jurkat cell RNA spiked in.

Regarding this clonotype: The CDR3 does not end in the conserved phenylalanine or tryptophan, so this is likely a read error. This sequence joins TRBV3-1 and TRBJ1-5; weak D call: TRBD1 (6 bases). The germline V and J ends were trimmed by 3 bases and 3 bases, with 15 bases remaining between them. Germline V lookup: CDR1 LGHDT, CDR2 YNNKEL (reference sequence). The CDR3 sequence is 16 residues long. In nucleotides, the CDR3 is TGTGCCAGCAGCCACGGAAGGGGGGCCTACAATCAGCCCCAGCATCTT. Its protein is CASSHGRGAYNQPQHL.

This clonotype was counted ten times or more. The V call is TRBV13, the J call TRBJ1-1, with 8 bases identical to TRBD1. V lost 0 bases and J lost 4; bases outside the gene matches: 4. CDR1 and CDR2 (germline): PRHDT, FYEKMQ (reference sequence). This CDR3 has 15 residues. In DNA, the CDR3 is TGTGCCAGCAGCTTAGGCCGACAGGGGACCACTGAAGCTTTCTTT. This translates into CASSLGRQGTTEAFF.

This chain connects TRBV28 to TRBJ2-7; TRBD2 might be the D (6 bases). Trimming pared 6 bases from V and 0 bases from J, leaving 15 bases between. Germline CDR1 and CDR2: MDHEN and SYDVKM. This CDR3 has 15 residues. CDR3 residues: CASSGEIGGSYEQYF. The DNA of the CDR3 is TGTGCCAGCAGCGGCGAGATCGGGGGCTCCTACGAGCAGTACTTC.

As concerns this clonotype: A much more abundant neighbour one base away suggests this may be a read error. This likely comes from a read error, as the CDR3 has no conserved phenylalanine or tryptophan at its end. CDR3 protein: CASRIVANEKLFS. In DNA, the CDR3 is TGTGCCAGCAGGATCGTTGCCAATGAAAAACTGTTTTCT. This rearrangement joins TRBV28 to TRBJ1-4, with D uncertain. Germline lookup yields CDR1 MDHEN and CDR2 SYDVKM. This CDR3 comprises 13 residues. Trimming took 6 bases from V and 5 from J, leaving 10 bases between them.

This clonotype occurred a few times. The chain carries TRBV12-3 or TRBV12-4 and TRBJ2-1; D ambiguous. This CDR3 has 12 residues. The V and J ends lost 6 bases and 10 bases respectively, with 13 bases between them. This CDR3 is CASSLSPGEQFF. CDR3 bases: TGTGCCAGCAGCCTATCGCCTGGGGAGCAGTTCTTC.

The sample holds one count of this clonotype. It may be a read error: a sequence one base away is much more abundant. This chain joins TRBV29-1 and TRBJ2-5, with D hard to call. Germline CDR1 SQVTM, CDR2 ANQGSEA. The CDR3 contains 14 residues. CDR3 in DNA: TGCAGCGTTGATTTATCCGGGTTTGAAGAGACCCGGTACTTC. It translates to CSVDLSGFEETRYF.

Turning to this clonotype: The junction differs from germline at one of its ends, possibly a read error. For the CDR3, the DNA is TGCAGCGTTGAAATAGACACAGATACGCTGTATTTT. This encodes CSVEIDTDTLYF. The chain combines TRBV29-1 with TRBJ2-3, with no clear D. Germline V gene data show CDR1 as SQVTM and CDR2 as ANQGSEA. There are 12 residues in the CDR3.

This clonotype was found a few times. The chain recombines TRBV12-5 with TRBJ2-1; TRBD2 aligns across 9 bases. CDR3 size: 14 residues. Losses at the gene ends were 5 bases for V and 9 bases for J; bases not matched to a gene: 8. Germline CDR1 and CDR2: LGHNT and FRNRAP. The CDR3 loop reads CASGPPELAGEQFF. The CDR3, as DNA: TGTGCTAGTGGTCCCCCCGAACTAGCGGGTGAGCAGTTCTTC.

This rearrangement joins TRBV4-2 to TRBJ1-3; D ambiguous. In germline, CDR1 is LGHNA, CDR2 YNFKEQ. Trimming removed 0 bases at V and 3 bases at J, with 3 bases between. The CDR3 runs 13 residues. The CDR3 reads CASSQDFGNTIYF. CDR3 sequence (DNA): TGTGCCAGCAGCCAAGACTTTGGAAACACCATATATTTT.

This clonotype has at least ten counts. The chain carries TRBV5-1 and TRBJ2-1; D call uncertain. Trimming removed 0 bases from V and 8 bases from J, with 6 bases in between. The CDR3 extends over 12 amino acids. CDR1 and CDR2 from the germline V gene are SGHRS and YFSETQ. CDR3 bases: TGCGCCAGCAGCTTGGACGGATATGAGCAGTTCTTC. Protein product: CASSLDGYEQFF.

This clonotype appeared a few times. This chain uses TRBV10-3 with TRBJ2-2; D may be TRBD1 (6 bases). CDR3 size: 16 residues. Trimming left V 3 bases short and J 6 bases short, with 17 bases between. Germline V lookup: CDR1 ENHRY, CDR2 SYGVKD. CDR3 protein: CAISDPGEGFSGELFF. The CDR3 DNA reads TGTGCCATCAGTGACCCAGGGGAAGGCTTTTCCGGGGAGCTGTTTTTT.

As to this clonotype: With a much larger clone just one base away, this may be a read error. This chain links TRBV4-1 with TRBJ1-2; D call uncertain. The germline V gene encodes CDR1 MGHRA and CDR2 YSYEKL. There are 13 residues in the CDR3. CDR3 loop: CASSHGAVYGYPF. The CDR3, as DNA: TGCGCCAGCAGCCATGGAGCAGTATATGGCTACCCCTTC.

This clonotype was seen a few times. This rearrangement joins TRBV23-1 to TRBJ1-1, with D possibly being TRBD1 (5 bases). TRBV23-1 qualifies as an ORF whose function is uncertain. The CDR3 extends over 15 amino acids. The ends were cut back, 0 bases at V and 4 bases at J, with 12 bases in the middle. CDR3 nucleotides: TGCGCCAGCAGTCAATCGGGGCGTTGGCGCACTGAAGCTTTCTTT. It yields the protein CASSQSGRWRTEAFF.

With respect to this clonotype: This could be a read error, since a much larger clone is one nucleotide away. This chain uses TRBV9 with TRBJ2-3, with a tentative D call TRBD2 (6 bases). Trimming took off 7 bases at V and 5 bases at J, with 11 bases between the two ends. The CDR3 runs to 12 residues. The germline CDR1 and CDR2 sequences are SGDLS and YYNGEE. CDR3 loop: CASASAIDTQYF. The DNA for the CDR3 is TGTGCCAGCGCTAGCGCCATAGATACGCAGTATTTT.

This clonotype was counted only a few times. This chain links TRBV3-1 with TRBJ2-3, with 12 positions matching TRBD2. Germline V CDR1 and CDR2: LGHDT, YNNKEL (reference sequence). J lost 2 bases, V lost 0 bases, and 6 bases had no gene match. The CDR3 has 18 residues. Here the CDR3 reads CASSQDSSGGVFTDTQYF. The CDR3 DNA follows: TGTGCCAGCAGCCAAGACTCTAGCGGGGGGGTTTTCACAGATACGCAGTATTTT.

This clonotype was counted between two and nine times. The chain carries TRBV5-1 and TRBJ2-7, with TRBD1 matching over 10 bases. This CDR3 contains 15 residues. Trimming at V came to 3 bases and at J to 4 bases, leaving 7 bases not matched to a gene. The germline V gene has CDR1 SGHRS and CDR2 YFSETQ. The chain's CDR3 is CASSSGTGVFYEQYF. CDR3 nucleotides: TGCGCCAGCAGCTCCGGGACAGGGGTTTTTTACGAGCAGTACTTC.

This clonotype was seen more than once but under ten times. CDR3 amino acids: CSARLELGDFVLSTDTQYF. The DNA for the CDR3 is TGCAGTGCTAGACTAGAACTTGGGGACTTCGTATTAAGCACAGATACGCAGTATTTT. This chain uses TRBV20-1 with TRBJ2-3; TRBD2 might be the D (6 bases). The CDR3 length is 19 residues. CDR1 DFQATT and CDR2 SNEGSKA come from the germline V gene (reference sequence). V lost 2 bases and J lost 0, with 24 bases in between.

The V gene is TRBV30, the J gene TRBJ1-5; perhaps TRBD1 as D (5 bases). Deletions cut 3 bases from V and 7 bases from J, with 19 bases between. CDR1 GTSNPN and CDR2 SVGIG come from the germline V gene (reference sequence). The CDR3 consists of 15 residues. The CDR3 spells CAWRQASGSGQPQHF. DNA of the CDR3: TGTGCCTGGAGGCAAGCATCAGGGTCCGGGCAGCCCCAGCATTTT.

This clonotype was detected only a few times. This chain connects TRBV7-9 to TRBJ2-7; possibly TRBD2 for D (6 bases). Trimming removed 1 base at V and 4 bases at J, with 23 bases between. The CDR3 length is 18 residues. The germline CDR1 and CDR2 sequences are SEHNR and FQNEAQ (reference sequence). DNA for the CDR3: TGTGCCAGCAGCTTAGTTATTAGCGGAGGGCCCTTGATGTACGAGCAGTACTTC. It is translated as CASSLVISGGPLMYEQYF. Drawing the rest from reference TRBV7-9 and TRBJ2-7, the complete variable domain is DTGVSQNPRHKITKRGQNVTFRCDPISEHNRLYWYRQTLGQGPEFLTYFQNEAQLEKSRLLSDRFSAERPKGSFSTLEIQRTEQGDSAMYLCASSLVISGGPLMYEQYFGPGTRLTVT.

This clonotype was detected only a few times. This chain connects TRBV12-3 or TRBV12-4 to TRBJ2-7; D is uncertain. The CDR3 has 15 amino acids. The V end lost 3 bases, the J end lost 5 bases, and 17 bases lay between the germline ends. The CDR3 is CASSLAVLDVHEQYF. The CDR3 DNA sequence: TGTGCCAGCAGTTTGGCGGTTTTGGACGTCCACGAGCAGTACTTC.

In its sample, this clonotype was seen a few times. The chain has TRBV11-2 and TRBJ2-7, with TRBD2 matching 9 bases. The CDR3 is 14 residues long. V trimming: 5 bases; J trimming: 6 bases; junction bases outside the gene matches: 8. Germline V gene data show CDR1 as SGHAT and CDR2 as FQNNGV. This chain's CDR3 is CASSPLAGVGEQYF. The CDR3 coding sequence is TGTGCCAGCAGCCCCTTAGCGGGGGTGGGCGAGCAGTACTTC. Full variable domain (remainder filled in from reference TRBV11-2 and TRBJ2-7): EAGVAQSPRYKIIEKRQSVAFWCNPISGHATLYWYQQILGQGPKLLIQFQNNGVVDDSQLPKDRFSAERLKGVDSTLKIQPAKLEDSAVYLCASSPLAGVGEQYFGPGTRLTVT.

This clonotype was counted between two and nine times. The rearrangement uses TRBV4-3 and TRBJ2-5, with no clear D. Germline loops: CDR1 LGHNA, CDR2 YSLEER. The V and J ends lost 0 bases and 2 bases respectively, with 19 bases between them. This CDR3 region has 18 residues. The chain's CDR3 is CASSQDTILGSRQETQYF. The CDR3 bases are TGCGCCAGCAGCCAAGATACCATCCTAGGTTCCAGACAAGAGACCCAGTACTTC.